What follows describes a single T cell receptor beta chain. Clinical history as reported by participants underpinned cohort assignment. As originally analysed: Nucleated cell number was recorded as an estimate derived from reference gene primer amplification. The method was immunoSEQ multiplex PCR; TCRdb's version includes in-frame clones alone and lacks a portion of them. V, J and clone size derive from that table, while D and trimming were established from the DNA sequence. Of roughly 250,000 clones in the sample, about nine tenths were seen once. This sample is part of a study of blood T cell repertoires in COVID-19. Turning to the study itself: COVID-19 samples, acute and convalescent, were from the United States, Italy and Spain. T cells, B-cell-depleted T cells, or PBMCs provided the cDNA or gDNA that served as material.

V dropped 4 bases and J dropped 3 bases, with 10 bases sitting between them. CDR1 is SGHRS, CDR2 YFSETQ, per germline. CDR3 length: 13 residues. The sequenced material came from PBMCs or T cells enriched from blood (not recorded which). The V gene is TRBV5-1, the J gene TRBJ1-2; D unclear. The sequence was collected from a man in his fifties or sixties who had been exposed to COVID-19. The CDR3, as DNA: TGCGCCAGCAGCATGGACGGAGACTATGGCTACACCTTC. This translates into CASSMDGDYGYTF. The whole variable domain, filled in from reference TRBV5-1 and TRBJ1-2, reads KAGVTQTPRYLIKTRGQQVTLSCSPISGHRSVSWYQQTPGQGLQFLFEYFSETQRNKGNFPGRFSGRQFSNSRSEMNVSTLELGDSALYLCASSMDGDYGYTFGSGTRLTVV.